This TCR beta chain was retrieved from a study of OX40 agonist ivuxolimab in advanced cancers. Study overall: Ivuxolimab is a fully human IgG2 antibody that activates OX40 (CD134). Dose-escalation cases comprised hepatocellular carcinoma, melanoma, renal cell or head and neck cancer. Those enrolled were roughly 80% male, with a mean age of roughly 60 years and ages from roughly 20 to 85.

Study-wide results and caveats: Clones of CD4+ and CD8+ blood T cells grew by week 6 at doses of 0.1 to 3.0 mg/kg.

CDR3 size: 17 residues. V lost 5 bases, J lost 4 bases, and 18 bases lay in between. The germline V gene encodes CDR1 SEHNR and CDR2 FQNEAQ (reference sequence). TCRdb's copy holds only in-frame clones and misses some; the assay was immunoSEQ multiplex PCR. The data hold tens of thousands of clones, with about 88% observed a single time. About this clone: Its antigen is unknown.

The source material was CD4+ or CD8+ T cells sorted from blood, sampled in a trial of the OX40 agonist ivuxolimab. The source of this sequence is an adult with an advanced solid tumor such as melanoma, head and neck, liver or kidney cancer. The chain has TRBV7-9 and TRBJ2-6; D gene ambiguous. The CDR3: CASSPMIEFSGANVLTF. CDR3 DNA sequence: TGTGCCAGCAGCCCGATGATAGAGTTCTCCGGGGCCAACGTCCTGACTTTC.